The clone carrying this T cell receptor (beta chain) was found many times. Its target is not known. Each patient went into thyroid surgery without having received any treatment. V dropped 5 bases and J dropped 3; count of bases not matched to a gene: 4. Germline CDR1 SGHVS, CDR2 FNYEAQ. The length of the CDR3 is 15 residues. Methods used by the authors: What underpinned the distant-metastasis classifier for papillary thyroid cancer was the set of CDR3 differences across clinicopathological groups. TCRdb re-processed the PCR reads through MiXCR. Clone size and V and J calls follow TCRdb, not the original study. This table has 20,000 to 30,000 clones, around 20% appearing once. The record originates from a study of metastatic and nonmetastatic thyroid tumors. For the study at large: Repertoires from blood and tumor or nodule tissue of malignant and benign thyroid patients were compared. Findings of the study overall: As reported, TCR beta diversity in blood and tumor was significantly higher in malignant thyroid tumors than in benign nodules.

This TCR derives from a male donor with papillary thyroid cancer or a benign thyroid nodule (not recorded which). Some clones in this sample may be carry-over from other donors' samples. The chain employs TRBV7-6 and TRBJ2-7, with 13 bases aligning to TRBD2. Sequenced sample: blood. The CDR3 spells CASSQTSGGNYEQYF. The DNA for the CDR3 is TGTGCCAGCAGCCAGACTAGCGGGGGGAACTACGAGCAGTACTTC.